Listed here are 15 T cell receptor beta chains from one sample, sequenced in a study of blood T cells in healthy people across ages. Using a J-beta primer mix together with a sample-barcoded 5' primer, a second PCR was run for about 7 to 12 cycles. From the 5' RACE reads, TCRdb called clonotypes with MiXCR, one entry per CDR3 protein. The profile shows approximately 730,000 distinct CDR3 sequences, 40% to 65% of them singletons. Sequenced material: blood. These receptors were taken from a man older than 75 in good health.

The CDR3 DNA follows: TGTGCCAGCAGCCAACAACCCCTGAACACCGGGGAGCTGTTTTTT. The encoded protein is CASSQQPLNTGELFF. The rearrangement links TRBV3-1 to TRBJ2-2; D is undetermined. Germline CDR1 and CDR2: LGHDT and YNNKEL (reference sequence). Trimming removed 2 bases from V and 1 base from J, with 8 bases in between. CDR3 length: 15 residues.

This clonotype was counted between two and nine times. The chain links TRBV29-1 to TRBJ2-7, with D possibly being TRBD1 (5 bases). The CDR3 loop spans 14 amino acids. Germline CDR1 SQVTM, CDR2 ANQGSEA. Trimming removed 4 bases from V and 0 bases from J, with 13 bases in between. CDR3 amino acids: CSVVRTQSSYEQYF. The CDR3 region has the DNA TGCAGCGTTGTGCGGACACAAAGCTCCTACGAGCAGTACTTC.

CDR3 sequence: CASSVRDSAYNEQFF. CDR3 DNA: TGTGCCAGCAGCGTCCGGGACAGTGCCTACAATGAGCAGTTCTTC. The J gene is TRBJ2-1, the V gene TRBV9, with 7 bases aligning to TRBD1. The CDR3 is 15 amino acids. Germline lookup yields CDR1 SGDLS and CDR2 YYNGEE. Unmatched junction bases numbered 4, after V lost 2 bases and J lost 2 bases.

The chain carries TRBV24-1 and TRBJ2-5; the D is unclear. The V end was cut by 4 bases, the J end by 1 base, with 18 bases between. From germline, CDR1 is KGHDR and CDR2 SFDVKD. This CDR3 spans 17 amino acids. The CDR3 nucleotides are TGTGCCACCAGTGACCCTTTCGGGCCAGGTCTCCAAGAGACCCAGTACTTC. This encodes CATSDPFGPGLQETQYF.

The chain links TRBV19 to TRBJ2-1; D is possibly TRBD2 (5 bases). The germline V and J ends were trimmed by 7 bases and 6 bases, with 19 bases remaining between them. The CDR3 is 15 residues long. Germline V gene sequence: CDR1 LNHDA, CDR2 SQIVND (reference sequence). CDR3 coding DNA: TGTGCCAGTACCCCTGGGCCAGCGGAGGTCAATGAGCAGTTCTTC. This sequence encodes CASTPGPAEVNEQFF.

This sequence joins TRBV27 and TRBJ2-3, with a tentative D call TRBD1 (5 bases). This CDR3 region has 13 residues. Between the trimmed V and J ends, which lost 5 bases and 14 bases, there was a span of 20 bases. The V gene's germline CDR1 is MNHEY and CDR2 SMNVEV (reference sequence). This CDR3 reads CASSVLGDRYAYF. The CDR3, as DNA: TGTGCCAGCAGTGTATTAGGCGACAGATACGCGTATTTT.

J is TRBJ2-5 and V is TRBV12-3 or TRBV12-4; possibly TRBD2 for D (6 bases). The CDR3 covers 14 residues. V dropped 8 bases and J dropped 2 bases, with 15 bases sitting between them. Written as DNA, the CDR3 is TGTGCCAGCTGTCCCATCGGACTACAAGAGACCCAGTACTTC. Residues: CASCPIGLQETQYF.

The chain couples TRBV10-2 to TRBJ2-3; D possibly corresponds to TRBD1 (6 bases). V was cut by 4 bases and J by 14 bases, with 31 bases left in between. The CDR3 spans 17 residues. Per germline, CDR1 WSHSY and CDR2 SAAADI. In DNA form, the CDR3 reads TGCGCCAGCAGTGGGGGGCGAGACCATCCAACGCACAGATACGCGTATTTT. Its translation: CASSGGRDHPTHRYAYF.

V is TRBV9 and J is TRBJ2-5, with TRBD2 as a possible D gene (5 bases). Trimming cost V 2 bases and J 5 bases, with 10 bases left between them. CDR1 and CDR2 (germline): SGDLS, YYNGEE. This CDR3 has 13 amino acids. The CDR3 reads CASSVGLLETQYF. CDR3 DNA sequence: TGTGCCAGCAGCGTTGGACTGCTGGAGACCCAGTACTTC. Full variable domain (rest looked up from reference TRBV9 and TRBJ2-5): DSGVTQTPKHLITATGQRVTLRCSPRSGDLSVYWYQQSLDQGLQFLIQYYNGEERAKGNILERFSAQQFPDLHSELNLSSLELGDSALYFCASSVGLLETQYFGPGTRLLVL.

The CDR3 coding sequence is TGTGCCAGCAGTTTTGGGCGGAAGTCCTACAATGAGCAGTTCTTC. Protein: CASSFGRKSYNEQFF. The chain couples TRBV12-3 or TRBV12-4 to TRBJ2-1; D is unclear. Trimming left V 3 bases short and J 1 base short, with 10 bases between. The CDR3 spans 15 residues.

This clonotype was observed a handful of times. The CDR3 region is CASSLPAGYAYF. CDR3 in DNA: TGTGCCAGCAGCTTACCCGCCGGATACGCGTATTTT. V gene TRBV11-2 combines with J gene TRBJ2-3; the D is unclear. Germline V gene sequence: CDR1 SGHAT, CDR2 FQNNGV. This CDR3 is 12 amino acids long. V lost 2 bases and J 14 bases, leaving 14 bases between the germline ends.

The chain is built from TRBV5-6 and TRBJ1-5; weak D call: TRBD1 (5 bases). With 0 bases removed from V and 4 bases from J, the gap between germline ends came to 11 bases. Germline loops: CDR1 SGHDT, CDR2 YYEEEE. The CDR3 runs to 15 residues. Written as DNA, the CDR3 is TGTGCCAGCAGCTTGGGAGGGGCTAGGAATCAGCCCCAGCATTTT. Translation gives CASSLGGARNQPQHF.

This clonotype was recorded only once. The CDR3 is CSASDPGTNPYNEQFF. The CDR3 bases are TGCAGTGCTAGTGATCCCGGGACGAACCCCTACAATGAGCAGTTCTTC. V and J are TRBV20-1 and TRBJ2-1; D may be TRBD1 or TRBD2 (5 bases each). Germline CDR1 and CDR2: DFQATT and SNEGSKA (reference sequence). Trimming pared 3 bases from V and 2 bases from J, leaving 17 bases between. This CDR3 is 16 amino acids long.

V is TRBV5-4 and J is TRBJ1-6; 10 bases match TRBD1. The germline V gene has CDR1 SGHNT and CDR2 YYREEE (reference sequence). The CDR3 length is 15 residues. V shed 2 bases, J shed 9 bases, and the junction held 5 bases outside the gene matches. In nucleotides, the CDR3 is TGTGCCAGCAGCTTAGGGGGGACAGGGGTTTCACCCCTCCACTTT. Protein: CASSLGGTGVSPLHF.

J is TRBJ2-5 and V is TRBV24-1; D may be TRBD2 (6 bases). Trimming stripped 9 bases from V and 7 bases from J, with 11 bases between. CDR3 length equals 11 residues. The germline V gene encodes CDR1 KGHDR and CDR2 SFDVKD. In nucleotides, the CDR3 is TGTGCCACCGAGGAGCGGGCGACCCAGTACTTC. It specifies CATEERATQYF.